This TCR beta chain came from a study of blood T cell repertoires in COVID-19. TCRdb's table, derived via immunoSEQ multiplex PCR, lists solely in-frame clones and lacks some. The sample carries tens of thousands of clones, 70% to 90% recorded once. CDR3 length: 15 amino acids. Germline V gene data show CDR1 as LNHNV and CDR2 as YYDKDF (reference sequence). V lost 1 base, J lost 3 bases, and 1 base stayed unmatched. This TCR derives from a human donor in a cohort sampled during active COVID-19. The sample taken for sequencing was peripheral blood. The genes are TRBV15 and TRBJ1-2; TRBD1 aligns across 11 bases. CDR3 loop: CATSRGTGGDYGYTF. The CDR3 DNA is TGTGCCACCAGCAGAGGGACAGGGGGCGACTATGGCTACACCTTC.